This T cell receptor (beta chain) appears in the sequencing data of a study of blood T cell repertoires in COVID-19. Study background: Specimens from acute and convalescent COVID-19 originated in the United States, Italy and Spain. PBMCs, B-cell-depleted T cells, or T cells provided the cDNA or gDNA that made up the material.

Per the study methods: It was from reference gene primer amplification that nucleated cell counts were estimated. The repertoire was sequenced with immunoSEQ multiplex PCR; TCRdb's copy has only in-frame clones and lacks some. The V and J calls and clone size come from that table; D and trimming were worked out from the DNA. The sample lists more than 95,000 clones, 65% to 90% occurring once. Germline values: CDR1 SQVTM, CDR2 ANQGSEA. This CDR3 spans 12 amino acids. The V gene end was trimmed by 8 bases and the J gene end by 7 bases; junction bases not matched to a gene: 8. The chain couples TRBV29-1 to TRBJ2-7; 10 bases are a match to TRBD1. The TCR originated in a man in his sixties with acute or convalescent COVID-19. The material sequenced was peripheral blood. The CDR3 reads CSLRDRGEEQYF. CDR3 nucleotide sequence: TGCAGCCTCCGGGACAGGGGCGAGGAGCAGTACTTC.